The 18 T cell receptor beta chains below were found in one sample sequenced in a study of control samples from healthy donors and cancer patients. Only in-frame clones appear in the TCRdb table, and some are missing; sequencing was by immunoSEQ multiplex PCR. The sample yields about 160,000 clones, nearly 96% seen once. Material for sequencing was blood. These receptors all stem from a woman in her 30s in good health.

The CDR3 bases are TGTGCCAGCAGCTTGGAGACGTGGGAATCACTTGCCTATGGCTACACCTTC. It translates to CASSLETWESLAYGYTF. The chain is built from TRBV5-6 and TRBJ1-2; D not resolved. CDR3 length: 17 amino acids. V lost 0 bases, J lost 4 bases, and 19 bases lay in between. Germline CDR1 is SGHDT and CDR2 is YYEEEE.

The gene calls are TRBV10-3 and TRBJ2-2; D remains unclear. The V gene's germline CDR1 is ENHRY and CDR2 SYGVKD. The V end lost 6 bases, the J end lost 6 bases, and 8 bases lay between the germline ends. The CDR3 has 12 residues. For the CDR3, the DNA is TGTGCCATCAGCACGTTGGCCGGGGAGCTGTTTTTT. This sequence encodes CAISTLAGELFF.

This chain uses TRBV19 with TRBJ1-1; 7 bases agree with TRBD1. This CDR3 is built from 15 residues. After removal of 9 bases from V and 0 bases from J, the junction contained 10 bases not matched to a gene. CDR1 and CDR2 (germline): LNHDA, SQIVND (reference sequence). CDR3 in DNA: TGTGCCAGCCGGACAGGTGGGTCCCTGAACACTGAAGCTTTCTTT. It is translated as CASRTGGSLNTEAFF.

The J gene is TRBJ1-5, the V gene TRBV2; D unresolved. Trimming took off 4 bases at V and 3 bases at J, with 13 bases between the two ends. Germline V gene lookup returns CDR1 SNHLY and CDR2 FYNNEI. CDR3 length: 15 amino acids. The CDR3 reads CASSADGLSNQPQHF. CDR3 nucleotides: TGTGCCAGCAGTGCTGACGGACTCTCCAATCAGCCCCAGCATTTT.

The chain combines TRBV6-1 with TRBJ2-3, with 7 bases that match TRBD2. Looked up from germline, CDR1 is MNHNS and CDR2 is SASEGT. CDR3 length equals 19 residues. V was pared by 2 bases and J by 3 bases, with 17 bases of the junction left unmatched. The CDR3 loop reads CASSEYQTISFGGTDTQYF. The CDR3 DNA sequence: TGTGCCAGCAGTGAATACCAAACTATTTCTTTCGGGGGGACAGATACGCAGTATTTT.

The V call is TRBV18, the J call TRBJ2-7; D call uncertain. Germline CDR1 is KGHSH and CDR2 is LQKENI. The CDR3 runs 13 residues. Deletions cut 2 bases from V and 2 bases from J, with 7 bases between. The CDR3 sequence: CASSPGGTYEQYF. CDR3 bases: TGTGCCAGCTCACCAGGTGGAACCTACGAGCAGTACTTC.

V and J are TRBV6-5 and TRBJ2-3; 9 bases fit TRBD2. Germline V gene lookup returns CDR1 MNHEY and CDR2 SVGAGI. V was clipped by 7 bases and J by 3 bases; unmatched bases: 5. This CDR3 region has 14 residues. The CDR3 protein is CASTTGLATDTQYF. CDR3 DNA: TGTGCCAGCACCACGGGACTAGCAACAGATACGCAGTATTTT.

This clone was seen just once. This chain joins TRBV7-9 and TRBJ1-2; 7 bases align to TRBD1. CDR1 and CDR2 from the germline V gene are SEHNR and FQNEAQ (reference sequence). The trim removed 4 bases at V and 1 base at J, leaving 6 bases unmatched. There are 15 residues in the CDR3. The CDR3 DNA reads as TGTGCCAGCAGCTCCCGCCAGGGGGATAACTATGGCTACACCTTC. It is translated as CASSSRQGDNYGYTF. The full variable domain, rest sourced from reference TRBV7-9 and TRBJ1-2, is DTGVSQNPRHKITKRGQNVTFRCDPISEHNRLYWYRQTLGQGPEFLTYFQNEAQLEKSRLLSDRFSAERPKGSFSTLEIQRTEQGDSAMYLCASSSRQGDNYGYTFGSGTRLTVV.

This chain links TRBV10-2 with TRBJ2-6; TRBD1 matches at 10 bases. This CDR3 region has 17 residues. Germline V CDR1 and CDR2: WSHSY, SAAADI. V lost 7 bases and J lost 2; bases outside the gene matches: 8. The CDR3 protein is CASIPGTGVAGANVLTF. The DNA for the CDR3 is TGCGCCAGCATTCCCGGGACAGGGGTGGCTGGGGCCAACGTCCTGACTTTC.

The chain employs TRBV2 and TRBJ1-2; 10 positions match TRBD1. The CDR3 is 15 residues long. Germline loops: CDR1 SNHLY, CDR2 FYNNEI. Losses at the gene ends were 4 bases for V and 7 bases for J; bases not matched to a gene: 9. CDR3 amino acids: CASSASGQGMGGYTF. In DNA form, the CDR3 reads TGTGCCAGCAGTGCTTCGGGACAGGGGATGGGTGGCTACACCTTC.

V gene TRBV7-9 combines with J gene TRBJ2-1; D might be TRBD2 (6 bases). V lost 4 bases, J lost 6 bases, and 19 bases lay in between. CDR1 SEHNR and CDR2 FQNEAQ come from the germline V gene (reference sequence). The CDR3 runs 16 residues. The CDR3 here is CASSSRISPGSNEQFF. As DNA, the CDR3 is TGTGCCAGCAGCTCACGTATATCCCCCGGGAGCAATGAGCAGTTCTTC.

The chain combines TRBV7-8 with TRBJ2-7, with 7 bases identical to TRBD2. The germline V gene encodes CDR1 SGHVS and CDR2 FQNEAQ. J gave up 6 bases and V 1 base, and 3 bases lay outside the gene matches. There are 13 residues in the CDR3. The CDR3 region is CASSLGGGPEQYF. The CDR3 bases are TGTGCCAGCAGCTTAGGGGGGGGACCCGAGCAGTACTTC.

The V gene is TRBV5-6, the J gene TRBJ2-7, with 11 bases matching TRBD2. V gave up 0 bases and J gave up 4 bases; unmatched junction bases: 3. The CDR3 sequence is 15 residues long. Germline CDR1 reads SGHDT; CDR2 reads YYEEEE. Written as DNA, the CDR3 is TGTGCCAGCAGCTTGGGGTCTAGCGGGAGGTACGAGCAGTACTTC. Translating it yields CASSLGSSGRYEQYF.

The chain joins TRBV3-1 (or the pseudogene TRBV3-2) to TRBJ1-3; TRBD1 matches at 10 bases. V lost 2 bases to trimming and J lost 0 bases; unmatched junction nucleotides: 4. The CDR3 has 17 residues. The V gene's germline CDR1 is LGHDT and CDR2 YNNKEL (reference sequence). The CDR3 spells CASSQSRTGGSGNTIYF. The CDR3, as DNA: TGTGCCAGCAGCCAATCCAGGACAGGGGGCTCTGGAAACACCATATATTTT.

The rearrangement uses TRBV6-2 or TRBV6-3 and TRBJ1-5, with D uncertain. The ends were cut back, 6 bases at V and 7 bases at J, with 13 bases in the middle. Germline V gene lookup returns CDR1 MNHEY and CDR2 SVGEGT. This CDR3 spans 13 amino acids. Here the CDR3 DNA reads TGTGCCAGCAGCTGGGCCTCTCGGCAGCCCCAGCATTTT. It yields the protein CASSWASRQPQHF.

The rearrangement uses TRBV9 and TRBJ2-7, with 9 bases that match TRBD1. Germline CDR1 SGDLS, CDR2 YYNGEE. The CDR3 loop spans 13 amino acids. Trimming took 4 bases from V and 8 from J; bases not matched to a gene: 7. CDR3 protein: CASSPGYRGQQYF. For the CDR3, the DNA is TGTGCCAGCAGCCCGGGGTACAGGGGGCAGCAGTACTTC.

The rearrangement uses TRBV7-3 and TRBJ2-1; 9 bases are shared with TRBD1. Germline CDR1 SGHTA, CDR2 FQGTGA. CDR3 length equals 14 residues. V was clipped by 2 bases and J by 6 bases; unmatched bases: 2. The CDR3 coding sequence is TGTGCCAGCAGCTTAGGGGGACAGGGCAATGAGCAGTTCTTC. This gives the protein CASSLGGQGNEQFF.

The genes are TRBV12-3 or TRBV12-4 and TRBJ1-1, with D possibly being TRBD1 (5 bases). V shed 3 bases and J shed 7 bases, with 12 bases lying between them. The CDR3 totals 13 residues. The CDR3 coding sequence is TGTGCCAGCAGTTTTGAGGGGTTCGGTGAAGCTTTCTTT. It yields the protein CASSFEGFGEAFF.